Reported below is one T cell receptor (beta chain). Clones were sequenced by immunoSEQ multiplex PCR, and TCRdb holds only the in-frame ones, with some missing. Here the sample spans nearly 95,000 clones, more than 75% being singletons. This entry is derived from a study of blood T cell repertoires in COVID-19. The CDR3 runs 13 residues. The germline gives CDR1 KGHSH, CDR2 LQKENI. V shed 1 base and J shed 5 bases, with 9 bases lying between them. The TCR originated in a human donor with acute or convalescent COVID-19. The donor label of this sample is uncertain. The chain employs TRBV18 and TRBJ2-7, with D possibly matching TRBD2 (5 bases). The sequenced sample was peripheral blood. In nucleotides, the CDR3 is TGTGCCAGCTCACCACGGGAGACGGACGAGCAGTACTTC. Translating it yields CASSPRETDEQYF.